The clone carrying this T cell receptor beta chain was detected a few times. V was clipped by 0 bases and J by 4 bases, with 10 bases between them. There are 15 residues in the CDR3. The germline V gene has CDR1 MNHEY and CDR2 SVGAGI. TCRdb reanalysed the 5' RACE reads using MiXCR and keeps one entry per CDR3 protein. The data show about 530,000 distinct CDR3 sequences, with 20% to 25% seen just once and approximately 0.5% held by the top ten. The sample is drawn from a study of identical twins. This same sample was also taken into another study, of yellow fever vaccine responses in identical twins.

Sample: CD4+ T cells sorted from blood. This TCR came from a woman younger than 35 in good health. The V call is TRBV6-5, the J call TRBJ2-1; no firm D call. CDR3 sequence: CASSYSTPQYNEQFF. DNA for the CDR3: TGTGCCAGCAGTTACTCCACGCCGCAATACAATGAGCAGTTCTTC.